This is a list of T cell receptor beta chains from one sample in a study of T cell repertoires in aging, cancer and after chemotherapy. TCRdb independently ran MiXCR on the multiplex PCR reads; one entry per CDR3 protein. The table has roughly 1,900 distinct CDR3 sequences, 20% seen once. Source material: blood. The receptor set was obtained from a human donor with a solid tumor. Each CDR3 is given with its conserved first and last residue.

v_call	j_call	cdr3_aa
TRBV6-2/TRBV6-3	TRBJ2-1	CASSYDGLAGENEQFF
TRBV20-1	TRBJ1-2	CSAPEDSLGGGYTF
TRBV20-1	TRBJ1-1	CSAPRWTMNTEAFF
TRBV5-4	TRBJ2-3	CASSLEDTQYF
TRBV29-1	TRBJ1-2	CSVESGGWTGNNYTF
TRBV11-2	TRBJ1-6	CASSLVNSPLHF
TRBV20-1	TRBJ2-7	CSAHDVYEQYF
TRBV30	TRBJ2-5	CAWRLASGQETQYF
TRBV20-1	TRBJ2-7	CSAADRGWAYEQYF
TRBV23-1	TRBJ2-6	CASSHRDRESGANVLTF
TRBV7-2	TRBJ1-3	CASSPRGFNPRNTIYF
TRBV5-1	TRBJ2-3	CASSPRTPLTDTQYF
TRBV20-1	TRBJ2-5	CSAVGNQETQYF
TRBV6-2/TRBV6-3	TRBJ2-3	CASSRIEVGTDTQYF
TRBV12-3/TRBV12-4	TRBJ2-2	CASEDGRPGPGELFF
TRBV18	TRBJ2-3	CASSPRTGSDTQYF
TRBV12-3/TRBV12-4	TRBJ2-7	CASSFSGQLLVYEQYF
TRBV27	TRBJ1-2	CASSLLGTYGYTF
TRBV4-3	TRBJ2-2	CASSQESIAGELFF
TRBV5-1	TRBJ2-3	CVSSFLAGDRNTQYF
TRBV4-1	TRBJ2-5	CASSQERGRGSGISETQYF
TRBV21-1	TRBJ1-5	CASSNRAWYQPQHF
TRBV20-1	TRBJ1-6	CSAGWGALEKALHF
TRBV19	TRBJ1-1	CASGSAPNTEAFF
TRBV28	TRBJ2-3	CASSLGTGPTDTQYF
TRBV5-4	TRBJ2-1	CASSGRDGYNEQFF
TRBV29-1	TRBJ1-1	CSVIKSSLNTEAFF
TRBV19	TRBJ2-1	CASSIGTAYNEQFF
TRBV29-1	TRBJ2-3	CSVEGPQYF
TRBV5-4	TRBJ1-4	CASSLQGAVGDTNEKLFF
TRBV25-1	TRBJ2-3	CASSEYGVSTDTQYF
TRBV23-1	TRBJ2-1	CASSQSYPSFETSSYNEQFF
TRBV6-5	TRBJ2-3	CASSPGLAGDWDTQYF
TRBV20-1	TRBJ1-2	CSAIQGGDGYTF
TRBV12-3/TRBV12-4	TRBJ2-5	CASSWAETQYF
TRBV20-1	TRBJ1-2	CSARGTLYGYTF
TRBV5-4	TRBJ2-7	CASGQPGTSDYEQYF
TRBV27	TRBJ2-3	CASSSGRATDTQYF
TRBV7-9	TRBJ2-1	CASRWTSGNNEQFF
TRBV5-5	TRBJ2-5	CASSLGTSGGALETQYF
TRBV7-9	TRBJ2-4	CASSLSTVGDIQYF
TRBV6-6	TRBJ1-6	CASTQTGTGGVSPLHF
TRBV10-3	TRBJ2-7	CAIRTGSYEQYF
TRBV7-2	TRBJ1-5	CASSALIRGFQPQHF
TRBV5-1	TRBJ2-5	CASSHAGRVETQYF
TRBV19	TRBJ1-2	CASTPPGRNYGYTF
TRBV6-6	TRBJ1-5	CASSYSPDRGPNQPQHF
TRBV19	TRBJ2-3	CASSMRSGGGTDTQYF
TRBV27	TRBJ1-4	CASSFQGSEKLFF
TRBV7-6	TRBJ1-4	CASSRGGRASEKLFF
TRBV28	TRBJ2-3	CASSLRDASTDTQYF